Here is one TCR beta chain with its context. Its matching antigen is unknown. The junction departs from the called germline gene at one end, perhaps through a read error. Germline values: CDR1 MNHEY, CDR2 SVGAGI. CDR3 size: 15 residues. This entry comes from a study of shared clonotypes between healthy human individuals. Study conclusions and caveats: Large depth notwithstanding, sorted-subset sequencing proved incomplete by rarefaction. A few donors shared about 4.8% of their naive CD4 clonotypes.

Donors, healthy HIV-negative adults, lacked recent acute infections or vaccinations. The protocol was immunoSEQ multiplex PCR, while the TCRdb copy is restricted to in-frame clones and leaves out a portion. The data show 780,000 or so clones, over 60% seen once. The V call is TRBV6-5, the J call TRBJ1-1, with 8 bases aligning to TRBD1. Sequencing was done on a sample of memory CD4+ T cells sorted from blood. Subset given: CD45RA-negative fraction. This sequence originates from a woman in her 30s in good health. CDR3 nucleotides: TGTGCCAGCAGATACTCAGGGGGCGCGGGCACTGAAGCTTTCTTT. As protein: CASRYSGGAGTEAFF.